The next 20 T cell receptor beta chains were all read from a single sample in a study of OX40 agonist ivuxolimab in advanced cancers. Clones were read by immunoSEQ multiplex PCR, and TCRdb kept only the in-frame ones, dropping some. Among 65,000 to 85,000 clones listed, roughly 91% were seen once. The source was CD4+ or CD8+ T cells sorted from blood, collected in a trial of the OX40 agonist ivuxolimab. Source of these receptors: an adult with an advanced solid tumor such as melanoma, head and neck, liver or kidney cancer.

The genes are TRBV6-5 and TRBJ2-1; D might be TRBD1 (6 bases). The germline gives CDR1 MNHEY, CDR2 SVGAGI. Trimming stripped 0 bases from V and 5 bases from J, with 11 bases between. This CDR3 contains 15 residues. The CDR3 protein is CASSYSKQGHNEQFF. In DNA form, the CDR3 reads TGTGCCAGCAGTTACTCGAAGCAGGGGCACAATGAGCAGTTCTTC.

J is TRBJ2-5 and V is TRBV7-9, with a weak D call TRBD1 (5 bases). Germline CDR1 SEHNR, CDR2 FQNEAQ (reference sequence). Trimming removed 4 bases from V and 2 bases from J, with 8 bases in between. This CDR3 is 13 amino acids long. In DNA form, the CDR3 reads TGTGCCAGCAGCTCGACAGAGCAAGAGACCCAGTACTTC. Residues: CASSSTEQETQYF.

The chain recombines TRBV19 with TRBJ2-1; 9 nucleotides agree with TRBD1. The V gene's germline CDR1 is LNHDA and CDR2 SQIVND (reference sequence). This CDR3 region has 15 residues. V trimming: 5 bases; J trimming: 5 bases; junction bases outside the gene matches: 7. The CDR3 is CASSAGTGMHNEQFF. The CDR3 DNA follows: TGTGCCAGTAGTGCCGGGACAGGGATGCACAATGAGCAGTTCTTC.

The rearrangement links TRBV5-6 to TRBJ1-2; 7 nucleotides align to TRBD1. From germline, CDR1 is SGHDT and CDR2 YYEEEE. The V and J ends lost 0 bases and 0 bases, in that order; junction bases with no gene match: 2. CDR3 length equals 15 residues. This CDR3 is CASSLEGQTNYGYTF. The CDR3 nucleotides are TGTGCCAGCAGCTTGGAGGGACAGACTAACTATGGCTACACCTTC.

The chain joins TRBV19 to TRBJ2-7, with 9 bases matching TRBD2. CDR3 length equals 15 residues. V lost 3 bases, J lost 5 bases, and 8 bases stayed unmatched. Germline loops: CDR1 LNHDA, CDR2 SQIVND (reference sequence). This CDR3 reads CASSIVGLAKDEQYF. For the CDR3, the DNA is TGTGCCAGTAGTATTGTGGGACTAGCCAAGGACGAGCAGTACTTC.

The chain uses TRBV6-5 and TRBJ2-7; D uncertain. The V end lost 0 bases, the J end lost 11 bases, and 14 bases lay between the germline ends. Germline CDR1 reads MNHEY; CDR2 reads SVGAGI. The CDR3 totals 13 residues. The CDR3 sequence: CASSYSPPTAEYF. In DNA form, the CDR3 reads TGTGCCAGCAGTTACTCGCCCCCAACGGCGGAGTACTTC.

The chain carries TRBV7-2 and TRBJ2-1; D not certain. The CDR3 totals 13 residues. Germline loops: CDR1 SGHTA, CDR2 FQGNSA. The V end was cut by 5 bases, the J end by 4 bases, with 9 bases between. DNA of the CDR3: TGTGCCAGCAGCCAGAGAGCGTACAATGAGCAGTTCTTC. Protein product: CASSQRAYNEQFF.

CDR3 DNA: TGCAGCGTTGTTCGCTCCTACGAGCAGTACTTC. Protein: CSVVRSYEQYF. J is TRBJ2-7 and V is TRBV29-1; D ambiguous. There are 11 residues in the CDR3. In germline, CDR1 is SQVTM, CDR2 ANQGSEA. Trimming stripped 4 bases from V and 0 bases from J, with 4 bases between.

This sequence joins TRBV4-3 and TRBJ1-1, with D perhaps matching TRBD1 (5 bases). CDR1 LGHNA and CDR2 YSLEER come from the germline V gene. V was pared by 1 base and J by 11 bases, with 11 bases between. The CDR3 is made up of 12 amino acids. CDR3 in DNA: TGCGCCAGCAGCCAAGGGGACCGGTGGGCTTTCTTT. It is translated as CASSQGDRWAFF.

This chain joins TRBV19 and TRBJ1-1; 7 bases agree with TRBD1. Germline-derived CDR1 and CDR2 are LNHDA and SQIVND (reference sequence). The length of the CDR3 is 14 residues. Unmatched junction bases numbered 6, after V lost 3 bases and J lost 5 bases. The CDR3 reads CASSMKGARTEAFF. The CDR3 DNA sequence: TGTGCCAGTAGTATGAAGGGGGCCCGGACTGAAGCTTTCTTT.

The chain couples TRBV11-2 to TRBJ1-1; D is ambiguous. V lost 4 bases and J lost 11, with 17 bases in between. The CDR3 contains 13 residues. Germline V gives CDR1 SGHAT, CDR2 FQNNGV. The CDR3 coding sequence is TGTGCCAGCAGCTCCTCATCTGCTTCCTGGGCTTTCTTT. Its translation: CASSSSSASWAFF. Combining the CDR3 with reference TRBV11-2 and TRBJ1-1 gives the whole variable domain EAGVAQSPRYKIIEKRQSVAFWCNPISGHATLYWYQQILGQGPKLLIQFQNNGVVDDSQLPKDRFSAERLKGVDSTLKIQPAKLEDSAVYLCASSSSSASWAFFGQGTRLTVV.

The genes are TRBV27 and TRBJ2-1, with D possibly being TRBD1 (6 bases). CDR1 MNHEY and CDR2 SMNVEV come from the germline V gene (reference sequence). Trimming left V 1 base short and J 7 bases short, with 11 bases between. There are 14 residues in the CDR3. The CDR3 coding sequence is TGTGCCAGCAGTTTATACAGGGTGGGAAATGAGCAGTTCTTC. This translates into CASSLYRVGNEQFF.

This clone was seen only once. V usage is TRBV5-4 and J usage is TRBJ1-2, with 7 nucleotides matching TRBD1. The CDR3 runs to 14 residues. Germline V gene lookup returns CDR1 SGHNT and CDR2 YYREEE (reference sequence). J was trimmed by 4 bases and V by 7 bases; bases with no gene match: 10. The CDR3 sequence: CASEYTGERYGYTF. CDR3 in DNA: TGTGCCAGCGAATATACAGGGGAACGCTATGGCTACACCTTC.

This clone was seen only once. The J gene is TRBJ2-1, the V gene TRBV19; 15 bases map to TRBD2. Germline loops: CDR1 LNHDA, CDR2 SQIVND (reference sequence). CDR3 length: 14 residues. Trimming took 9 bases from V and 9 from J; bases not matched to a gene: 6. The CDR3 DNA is TGTGCCAGCACAGGGACTAGCGGGAGGAGTGAGCAGTTCTTC. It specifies CASTGTSGRSEQFF.

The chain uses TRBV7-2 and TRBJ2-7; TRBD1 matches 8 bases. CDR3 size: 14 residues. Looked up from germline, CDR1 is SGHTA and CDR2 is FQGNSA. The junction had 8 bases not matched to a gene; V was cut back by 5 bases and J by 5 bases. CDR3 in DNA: TGTGCCAGCAGCAACGGACAGGGCCAGAACGAGCAGTACTTC. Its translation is CASSNGQGQNEQYF.

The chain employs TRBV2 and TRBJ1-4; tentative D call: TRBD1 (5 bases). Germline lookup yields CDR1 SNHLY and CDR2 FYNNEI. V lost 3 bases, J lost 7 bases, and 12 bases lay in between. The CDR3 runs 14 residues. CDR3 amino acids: CASSEPGPLEKLFF. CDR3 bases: TGTGCCAGCAGTGAGCCGGGACCTCTTGAAAAACTGTTTTTT.

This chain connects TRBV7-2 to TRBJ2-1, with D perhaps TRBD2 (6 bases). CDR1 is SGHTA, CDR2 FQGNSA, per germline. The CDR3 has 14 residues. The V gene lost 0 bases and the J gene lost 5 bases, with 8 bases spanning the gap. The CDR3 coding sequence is TGTGCCAGCAGCTTAGCGCGGGGACACAATGAGCAGTTCTTC. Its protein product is CASSLARGHNEQFF.

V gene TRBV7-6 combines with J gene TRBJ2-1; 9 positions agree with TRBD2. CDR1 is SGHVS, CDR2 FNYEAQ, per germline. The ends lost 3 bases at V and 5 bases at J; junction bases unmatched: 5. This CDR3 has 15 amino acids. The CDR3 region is CASSFRKRGDNEQFF. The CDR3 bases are TGTGCCAGCAGCTTCCGGAAGCGGGGGGACAATGAGCAGTTCTTC.

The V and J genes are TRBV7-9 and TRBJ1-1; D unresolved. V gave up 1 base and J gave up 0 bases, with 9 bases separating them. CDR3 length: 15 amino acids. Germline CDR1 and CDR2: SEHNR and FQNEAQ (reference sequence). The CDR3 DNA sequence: TGTGCCAGCAGCTTAGGCGAGGGTTTGAACACTGAAGCTTTCTTT. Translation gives CASSLGEGLNTEAFF.

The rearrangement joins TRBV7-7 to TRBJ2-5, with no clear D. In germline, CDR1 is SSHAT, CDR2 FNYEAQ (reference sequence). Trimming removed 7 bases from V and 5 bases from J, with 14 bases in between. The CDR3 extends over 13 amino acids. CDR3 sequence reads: CASTLRVGETQYF. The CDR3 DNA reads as TGTGCCAGCACCCTAAGGGTCGGGGAGACCCAGTACTTC.